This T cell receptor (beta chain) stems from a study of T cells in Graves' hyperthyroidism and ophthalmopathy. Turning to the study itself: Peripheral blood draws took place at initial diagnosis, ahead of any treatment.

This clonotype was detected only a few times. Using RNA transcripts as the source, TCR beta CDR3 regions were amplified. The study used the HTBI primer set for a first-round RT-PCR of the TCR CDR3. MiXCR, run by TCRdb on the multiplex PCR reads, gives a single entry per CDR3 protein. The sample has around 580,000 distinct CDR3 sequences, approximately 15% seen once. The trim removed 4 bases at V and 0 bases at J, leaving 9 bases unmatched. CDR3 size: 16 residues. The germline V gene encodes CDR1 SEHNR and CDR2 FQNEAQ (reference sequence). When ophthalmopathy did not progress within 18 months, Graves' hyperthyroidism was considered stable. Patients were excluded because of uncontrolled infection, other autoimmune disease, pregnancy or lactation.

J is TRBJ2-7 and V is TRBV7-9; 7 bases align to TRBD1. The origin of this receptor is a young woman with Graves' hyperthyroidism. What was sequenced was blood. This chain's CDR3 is CASSWLPGTDSYEQYF. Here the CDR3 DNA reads TGTGCCAGCAGCTGGCTACCCGGGACAGACTCCTACGAGCAGTACTTC.